The 30 T cell receptor beta chains below were found in one sample sequenced in a study of regulatory T cells in long-lasting Graves disease. The sample's time point: newly diagnosed GD, antithyroid drugs for less than 3 months. The authors made the TCR library using RNA they extracted from PBMCs. CDR3-region Arm-PCR and iRepertoire HTBI primers produced the TCR beta libraries. Each CDR3 protein is one row after TCRdb ran MiXCR on the multiplex PCR reads. Here the sample spans approximately 400,000 distinct CDR3 sequences, around 11% being singletons. Another study also made use of these data, one on T cells in Graves' hyperthyroidism and ophthalmopathy.

The sequences come from peripheral blood mononuclear cells (PBMCs), collected at new diagnosis, from a patient treated with antithyroid drugs. The receptors originated from a young woman with Graves disease.

This clonotype was seen at least ten times. The rearrangement links TRBV11-2 to TRBJ2-5, with D hard to call. CDR1 and CDR2 from the germline V gene are SGHAT and FQNNGV. There are 13 residues in the CDR3. Deletions cut 4 bases from V and 2 bases from J, with 8 bases between. CDR3 amino acids: CASSSYSQETQYF. The CDR3 nucleotides are TGTGCCAGCAGCTCGTATAGTCAAGAGACCCAGTACTTC.

In the case of this clonotype: A much larger clone lies one base from this, so it may be a read error. The rearrangement uses TRBV12-3 or TRBV12-4 and TRBJ1-4; no firm D call. The CDR3 is 14 residues long. CDR3: CASSLAGSNEKLCF. The CDR3 DNA sequence: TGTGCCAGCAGTTTAGCGGGCAGTAATGAAAAACTGTGTTTT.

This clonotype was detected many times. V gene TRBV7-2 combines with J gene TRBJ2-7, with 10 bases matching TRBD2. Looked up from germline, CDR1 is SGHTA and CDR2 is FQGNSA. The CDR3 extends over 14 amino acids. After removal of 5 bases from V and 2 bases from J, the junction contained 3 bases not matched to a gene. CDR3 in DNA: TGTGCCAGCAGCACCAGCGGGGGGGCCTACGAGCAGTACGTC. This codes for CASSTSGGAYEQYV.

This rearrangement joins TRBV19 to TRBJ2-6, with unresolved D. The CDR3 has 14 residues. The V end was cut by 3 bases, the J end by 0 bases, with 3 bases between. Germline V gene data show CDR1 as LNHDA and CDR2 as SQIVND (reference sequence). The CDR3 DNA sequence: TGTGCCAGTAGTATTGACTCTGGGGCCAACGTCCTGACTTTC. It yields the protein CASSIDSGANVLTF.

V gene TRBV7-8 combines with J gene TRBJ1-1; the D gene is possibly TRBD1 (6 bases). CDR3 size: 13 residues. V dropped 5 bases and J dropped 3 bases, with 10 bases sitting between them. The V gene's germline CDR1 is SGHVS and CDR2 FQNEAQ. CDR3 region: CASSRPGDTEAFF. CDR3 nucleotide sequence: TGTGCCAGCAGCCGCCCAGGGGACACTGAAGCTTTCTTT.

The table lists this clonotype with many counts. The chain uses TRBV12-3 or TRBV12-4 and TRBJ2-5, with D perhaps TRBD1 or TRBD2 (5 bases each). V was shortened by 4 bases and J by 0 bases, with 9 bases between the two germline ends. This CDR3 has 14 amino acids. Here the CDR3 reads CASSWGRNQETQYF. In nucleotides, the CDR3 is TGTGCCAGCAGTTGGGGACGGAACCAAGAGACCCAGTACTTC.

V gene TRBV20-1 combines with J gene TRBJ1-2; 8 bases fit TRBD1. Germline CDR1 and CDR2: DFQATT and SNEGSKA (reference sequence). The CDR3 has 14 residues. V dropped 0 bases and J dropped 3; count of bases not matched to a gene: 3. DNA for the CDR3: TGCAGTGCTAGAGATCGGGGACAGGACTATGGCTACACCTTC. Protein: CSARDRGQDYGYTF.

This clonotype was counted at least ten times. The rearrangement links TRBV24-1 to TRBJ2-1; D might be TRBD1 (5 bases). The germline V gene has CDR1 KGHDR and CDR2 SFDVKD. With 4 bases removed from V and 1 base from J, the gap between germline ends came to 10 bases. The CDR3 has 15 residues. CDR3 in DNA: TGTGCCACCAGTGAATGGGGCTTGTCCTACAATGAGCAGTTCTTC. It yields the protein CATSEWGLSYNEQFF.

In this sample, this clonotype turned up many times. The rearrangement joins TRBV20-1 to TRBJ2-3; maybe TRBD2 (7 bases). V lost 3 bases and J 0 bases, leaving 10 bases between the germline ends. Germline V gives CDR1 DFQATT, CDR2 SNEGSKA (reference sequence). CDR3 size: 14 residues. CDR3 sequence: CSASRGASTDTQYF. In DNA, the CDR3 is TGCAGTGCTAGTCGGGGGGCCAGCACAGATACGCAGTATTTT.

This clonotype was seen many times. The chain carries TRBV29-1 and TRBJ2-1; 9 positions match TRBD1. J was trimmed by 2 bases and V by 5 bases; bases with no gene match: 10. Per the germline V gene, CDR1 is SQVTM and CDR2 is ANQGSEA. CDR3 size: 16 residues. CDR3 nucleotide sequence: TGCAGCGTTCTGAGACCAACAGGGGGCACCTACAATGAGCAGTTCTTC. Its translation is CSVLRPTGGTYNEQFF.

The table lists this clonotype with many counts. The chain's CDR3 is CSARRGATGELFF. The CDR3 DNA follows: TGCAGTGCTAGGAGGGGGGCTACCGGGGAGCTGTTTTTT. The chain combines TRBV20-1 with TRBJ2-2, with D tentatively TRBD1 or TRBD2 (6 bases each). Trimming shortened V by 3 bases and J by 5 bases, and 10 bases separated the two germline ends. CDR1 DFQATT and CDR2 SNEGSKA come from the germline V gene (reference sequence). The CDR3 totals 13 residues.

This clonotype was observed at least ten times. The V and J genes are TRBV12-3 or TRBV12-4 and TRBJ2-3, with D maybe TRBD2 (5 bases). The length of the CDR3 is 17 residues. V dropped 6 bases and J dropped 8 bases, with 27 bases sitting between them. This CDR3 is CASSPIWVRTIGGTQYF. The DNA of the CDR3 is TGTGCCAGCAGCCCCATCTGGGTAAGGACGATTGGAGGTACGCAGTATTTT.

This clonotype was observed many times. The V gene is TRBV9, the J gene TRBJ2-1; D possibly uses TRBD1 or TRBD2 (5 bases each). This CDR3 contains 14 residues. Trimming took off 0 bases at V and 15 bases at J, with 19 bases between the two ends. The germline V gene has CDR1 SGDLS and CDR2 YYNGEE. CDR3 in amino acids: CASSVGGTLRGAFF. CDR3 sequence (DNA): TGTGCCAGCAGCGTAGGGGGGACCCTGCGTGGTGCGTTCTTC.

This clonotype occurred many times. This CDR3 is CASSKGLGVPDTQYF. The DNA for the CDR3 is TGTGCCAGCAGCAAGGGACTAGGAGTCCCAGATACGCAGTATTTT. The chain has TRBV9 and TRBJ2-3, with TRBD2 matching over 8 bases. Trimming cost V 4 bases and J 4 bases; bases outside gene matches: 8. Germline V gene data show CDR1 as SGDLS and CDR2 as YYNGEE. The CDR3 length is 15 residues. The full variable domain, completed using reference TRBV9 and TRBJ2-3, is DSGVTQTPKHLITATGQRVTLRCSPRSGDLSVYWYQQSLDQGLQFLIQYYNGEERAKGNILERFSAQQFPDLHSELNLSSLELGDSALYFCASSKGLGVPDTQYFGPGTRLTVL.

This rearrangement joins TRBV9 to TRBJ2-5, with 11 positions matching TRBD2. This CDR3 region has 15 residues. Germline values: CDR1 SGDLS, CDR2 YYNGEE. Germline trimming cut 4 bases from V and 4 bases from J; bases unmatched to any gene: 6. DNA of the CDR3: TGTGCCAGCAGCTCTGGACTAGCGGGTTCAGAGACCCAGTACTTC. It is translated as CASSSGLAGSETQYF.

This clonotype came up many times. The J gene is TRBJ2-3, the V gene TRBV10-3; D uncertain. Between the trimmed V and J ends, which lost 8 bases and 0 bases, there was a span of 9 bases. The CDR3 totals 13 residues. From germline, CDR1 is ENHRY and CDR2 SYGVKD. CDR3 sequence: CAISFTSTDTQYF. The CDR3 bases are TGTGCCATCTCCTTTACGAGCACAGATACGCAGTATTTT.

The V and J genes are TRBV18 and TRBJ2-7; D unresolved. With 3 bases removed from V and 4 bases from J, the gap between germline ends came to 13 bases. Germline V gives CDR1 KGHSH, CDR2 LQKENI. The CDR3 extends over 14 amino acids. The CDR3 coding sequence is TGTGCCAGCTCACCTCGCCCAGACGGATACGAGCAGTACGTC. Amino acids: CASSPRPDGYEQYV.

Ten or more counts support this clonotype. V and J are TRBV20-1 and TRBJ2-1, with D tentatively TRBD2 (6 bases). This CDR3 comprises 14 residues. Germline V lookup: CDR1 DFQATT, CDR2 SNEGSKA (reference sequence). V lost 3 bases to trimming and J lost 6 bases, with 15 bases between them. The CDR3 region is CSASREVSANEQFF. The CDR3 DNA is TGCAGTGCTAGCAGGGAGGTCTCCGCCAATGAGCAGTTCTTC.

For this clonotype: A much more abundant neighbour one base away suggests this may be a read error. The CDR3 sequence: CASGEGPNTGELFF. The CDR3 nucleotides read TGTGCCAGCGGAGAGGGACCCAACACCGGGGAGCTGTTTTTT. This chain links TRBV6-2 or TRBV6-3 with TRBJ2-2; D could derive from TRBD1 or TRBD2 (5 bases each). V was trimmed by 8 bases and J by 2 bases, leaving 12 bases between them. Looked up from germline, CDR1 is MNHEY and CDR2 is SVGEGT. There are 14 residues in the CDR3.

This clonotype was observed a handful of times. The chain links TRBV5-6 to TRBJ1-5, with TRBD1 as a possible D gene (5 bases). CDR1 is SGHDT, CDR2 YYEEEE, per germline. There are 14 residues in the CDR3. Between the trimmed V and J ends, which lost 0 bases and 7 bases, there was a span of 11 bases. The CDR3 region has the DNA TGTGCCAGCAGCTTGGGGGCAGGGAGGCAGCCCCAGCATTTT. The encoded protein is CASSLGAGRQPQHF.

This clonotype was picked up many times. The V gene is TRBV2, the J gene TRBJ2-1; D is undetermined. The CDR3 loop spans 15 amino acids. Germline CDR1 and CDR2: SNHLY and FYNNEI. V gave up 6 bases and J gave up 0 bases, with 12 bases separating them. The CDR3 nucleotides read TGTGCCAGCAGGTTCGGCCTGAGCTCCTACAATGAGCAGTTCTTC. Translated: CASRFGLSSYNEQFF.

This rearrangement joins TRBV9 to TRBJ2-7, with D unresolved. This CDR3 spans 14 amino acids. Trimming took 1 base from V and 2 from J, leaving 10 bases between them. The germline V gene encodes CDR1 SGDLS and CDR2 YYNGEE. The CDR3 loop is CASSVSLGTYEQYF. The DNA for the CDR3 is TGTGCCAGCAGCGTAAGCCTGGGGACCTACGAGCAGTACTTC.

The rearrangement links TRBV29-1 to TRBJ2-3; TRBD2 agrees at 7 bases. The CDR3 runs 13 residues. V shed 4 bases, J shed 1 base, and the junction held 2 bases outside the gene matches. Germline V gene lookup returns CDR1 SQVTM and CDR2 ANQGSEA. CDR3 in DNA: TGCAGCGTTGTCCGGGGGGGCACAGATACGCAGTATTTT. The encoded protein is CSVVRGGTDTQYF.

This clonotype was seen ten or more times. The chain joins TRBV20-1 to TRBJ2-7, with 11 nucleotides matching TRBD1. The CDR3 is 17 amino acids. Looked up from germline, CDR1 is DFQATT and CDR2 is SNEGSKA (reference sequence). Unmatched junction bases numbered 12, after V lost 5 bases and J lost 0 bases. CDR3 in amino acids: CSAFRTGGVLISYEQYF. The DNA for the CDR3 is TGCAGTGCTTTTCGGACAGGGGGCGTATTAATCTCCTACGAGCAGTACTTC.

This clonotype was counted ten times or more. This chain connects TRBV6-1 to TRBJ2-4; TRBD2 matches at 10 bases. The trim removed 1 base at V and 4 bases at J, leaving 7 bases unmatched. Germline loops: CDR1 MNHNS, CDR2 SASEGT. The CDR3 totals 17 residues. The DNA of the CDR3 is TGTGCCAGCAGTGAAGGTCACGTACTAGCGGGGAAAAACATTCAGTACTTC. Protein product: CASSEGHVLAGKNIQYF.

The table lists this clonotype with a few counts. This chain uses TRBV5-6 with TRBJ2-3, with TRBD1 identical over 8 bases. V lost 0 bases to trimming and J lost 5 bases; unmatched junction nucleotides: 11. The CDR3 length is 17 residues. Per the germline V gene, CDR1 is SGHDT and CDR2 is YYEEEE. CDR3 nucleotides: TGTGCCAGCAGCTTGGACGGCAGGGGGCGAGGGATAGATACGCAGTATTTT. Amino acids: CASSLDGRGRGIDTQYF.

This clonotype has just one count. The chain has TRBV7-9 and TRBJ2-2; the match to TRBD2 covers 11 bases. The CDR3 contains 18 residues. V lost 3 bases and J lost 2; bases outside the gene matches: 8. CDR1 SEHNR and CDR2 FQNEAQ come from the germline V gene (reference sequence). CDR3 bases: TGTGCCAGCAGCTTCCGTTCCGGGACTAGCGGTAACACCGGGGAGCTGTTTTTT. It codes for CASSFRSGTSGNTGELFF.

At least ten counts were recorded for this clonotype. V is TRBV7-8 and J is TRBJ2-1; 8 bases align to TRBD1. CDR3 size: 16 residues. With 5 bases clipped from V and 6 bases from J, the junction kept 12 bases outside the gene matches. The germline gives CDR1 SGHVS, CDR2 FQNEAQ. CDR3 region: CASSARWTGYGNEQFF. CDR3 sequence (DNA): TGTGCCAGCAGCGCCCGGTGGACAGGGTACGGCAATGAGCAGTTCTTC.

This sequence joins TRBV30 and TRBJ2-7; the match to TRBD1 covers 7 bases. In germline, CDR1 is GTSNPN, CDR2 SVGIG (reference sequence). Trimming took 6 bases from V and 4 from J; bases not matched to a gene: 6. The CDR3 contains 12 residues. CDR3 DNA sequence: TGTGCCTGCACAGGGGTCGGGTACGAGCAGTACGTC. The encoded protein is CACTGVGYEQYV.

This clonotype came up many times. CDR3 sequence (DNA): TGTGCCAGCAGTGGGTGGGAGGCCTCCCTCCACTTT. It yields the protein CASSGWEASLHF. This chain links TRBV6-1 with TRBJ1-6; the D is unclear. The CDR3 loop spans 12 amino acids. V gave up 4 bases and J gave up 14 bases, with 12 bases separating them. Germline lookup yields CDR1 MNHNS and CDR2 SASEGT.